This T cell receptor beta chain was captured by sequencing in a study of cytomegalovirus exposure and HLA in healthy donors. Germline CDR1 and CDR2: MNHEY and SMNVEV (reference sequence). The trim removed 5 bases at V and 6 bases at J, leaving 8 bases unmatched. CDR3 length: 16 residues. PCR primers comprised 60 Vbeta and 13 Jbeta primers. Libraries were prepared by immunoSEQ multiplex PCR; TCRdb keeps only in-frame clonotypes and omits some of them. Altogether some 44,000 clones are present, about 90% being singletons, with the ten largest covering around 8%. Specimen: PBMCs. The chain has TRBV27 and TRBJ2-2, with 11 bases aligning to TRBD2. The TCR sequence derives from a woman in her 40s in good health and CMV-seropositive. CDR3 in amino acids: CASSTTPGLAAGELFF. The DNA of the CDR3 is TGTGCCAGCAGTACGACTCCGGGACTAGCGGCCGGGGAGCTGTTTTTT.